Listed below are T cell receptor beta chains from one sample, sequenced in a study of blood T cell repertoires in COVID-19. Profiling relied on immunoSEQ multiplex PCR, and the TCRdb table lists in-frame clones only, not all of them. There are fewer than 250,000 clones in the sample; 70% to 90% occur only once, and 5.5% to 7% lies in the top ten. Sequenced material: peripheral blood. These receptors originate from a woman aged 40 to 50 who had recovered from COVID-19. CDR3s include the opening cysteine and the closing phenylalanine or tryptophan. A D gene is named only where the DNA matches it firmly. Only some rows state a clone size, as once, few, many or a class for expanded clones.

clone size,J gene,D gene,V gene,CDR3 DNA,CDR3 protein
.,TRBJ2-1,.,TRBV6-2/TRBV6-3,TGTGCCAGCAGTCCAAGCGGATCCTACAATGAGCAGTTCTTC,CASSPSGSYNEQFF
.,TRBJ2-3,.,TRBV14,TGTGCCAGCAGCCAAGATTTCTCGGATACGCAGTATTTT,CASSQDFSDTQYF
once,TRBJ2-7,TRBD2,TRBV19,TGTGCCAGTAGTATAGAGAGCGGGGTCTACGAGCAGTACTTC,CASSIESGVYEQYF
.,TRBJ1-2,TRBD1,TRBV27,TGTGCCAGCAGTTTAGGGTCCGGGACAGGAGCTAACTATGGCTACACCTTC,CASSLGSGTGANYGYTF
.,TRBJ2-2,TRBD2,TRBV11-1,TGTGCCACACGGCACGGGAGGTGGAACACCGGGGAGCTGTTTTTT,CATRHGRWNTGELFF
once,TRBJ1-2,TRBD1,TRBV5-3,TGTGCCAGACAACCCCCAGGGGGCTTAGTATATGGCTACACCTTC,CARQPPGGLVYGYTF
.,TRBJ1-4,.,TRBV7-8,TGTGCCAGCAGCTTATTCGGAGCAACTAATGAAAAACTGTTTTTT,CASSLFGATNEKLFF
.,TRBJ2-1,TRBD2,TRBV3-1/TRBV3-2,TGTGCCAGCAGCCAGACTAGCCCTCGGAATGAGCAGTTCTTC,CASSQTSPRNEQFF
.,TRBJ1-6,.,TRBV3-1/TRBV3-2,TGTGCCAGCAGCCAGATTTCGGATTCACCCCTCCACTTT,CASSQISDSPLHF
once,TRBJ2-5,.,TRBV9,TGTGCCAGCAGCGTAGGAATAGGGGCGGGGGAGACCCAGTACTTC,CASSVGIGAGETQYF
.,TRBJ2-1,TRBD1,TRBV29-1,TGCAGCACAACCGGGACAGGTTCCTACAATGAGCAGTTCTTC,CSTTGTGSYNEQFF
.,TRBJ2-1,.,TRBV11-2,TGTGCCAGCAGCTTACGAGGCTCCTACAATGAGCAGTTCTTC,CASSLRGSYNEQFF
.,TRBJ2-3,.,TRBV27,TGTGCCAGCAGTTTCCGGGTCTTTAGCACAGATACGCAGTATTTT,CASSFRVFSTDTQYF